The 21 T cell receptor beta chains below come from one sample, sequenced in a study of cytomegalovirus exposure and HLA in healthy donors. Primers: 60 Vbeta forward and 13 Jbeta reverse. Here immunoSEQ multiplex PCR was the method, and the copy in TCRdb shows in-frame clones only, minus some. The repertoire table contains about 41,000 clones. Sequencing was done on a sample of PBMCs. These receptors were collected from a man aged 25-40 years in good health and CMV-seronegative.

CDR3 protein: CASSSRGVRGLEAFF. The DNA for the CDR3 is TGCGCCAGCAGCTCCCGAGGCGTCAGGGGGCTGGAAGCTTTCTTT. The rearrangement joins TRBV5-1 to TRBJ1-1; 8 bases fit TRBD1. Germline V gene data show CDR1 as SGHRS and CDR2 as YFSETQ. This CDR3 is 15 amino acids long. The junction had 12 bases not matched to a gene; V was cut back by 3 bases and J by 8 bases.

The gene calls are TRBV27 and TRBJ1-3; TRBD1 agrees at 7 bases. The CDR3 covers 13 residues. Germline loops: CDR1 MNHEY, CDR2 SMNVEV (reference sequence). Losses at the gene ends were 5 bases for V and 4 bases for J; bases not matched to a gene: 2. CDR3 coding DNA: TGTGCCAGCAGTGTACAGGGGGGAAACACCATATATTTT. Translating it yields CASSVQGGNTIYF.

V and J are TRBV18 and TRBJ2-2, with D possibly matching TRBD1 (6 bases). V was trimmed by 8 bases and J by 4 bases, leaving 14 bases between them. The CDR3 sequence is 14 residues long. CDR1 KGHSH and CDR2 LQKENI come from the germline V gene. DNA of the CDR3: TGTGCCAGCGCGGACAGCCCACCCACCGGGGAGCTGTTTTTT. Protein sequence: CASADSPPTGELFF.

V is TRBV11-3 and J is TRBJ2-2; no clear D. V was clipped by 4 bases and J by 4 bases, with 13 bases between them. The CDR3 runs 15 residues. Germline CDR1 is SGHNT and CDR2 is YENEEA. The CDR3, as DNA: TGTGCCAGCAGCTCTACTCCAATTTCCACCGGGGAGCTGTTTTTT. This gives the protein CASSSTPISTGELFF. The variable domain in full, completed from reference TRBV11-3 and TRBJ2-2, reads EAGVVQSPRYKIIEKKQPVAFWCNPISGHNTLYWYLQNLGQGPELLIRYENEEAVDDSQLPKDRFSAERLKGVDSTLKIQPAELGDSAVYLCASSSTPISTGELFFGEGSRLTVL.

The chain employs TRBV18 and TRBJ2-7; 8 bases are a match to TRBD1. CDR3 length: 14 amino acids. Per germline, CDR1 KGHSH and CDR2 LQKENI. Trimming cost V 3 bases and J 4 bases; bases outside gene matches: 5. The CDR3 spells CASSPPTGEYEQYF. In DNA, the CDR3 is TGTGCCAGCTCACCGCCGACAGGGGAATACGAGCAGTACTTC.

The V call is TRBV30, the J call TRBJ2-7; D might be TRBD1 (5 bases). Germline CDR1 is GTSNPN and CDR2 is SVGIG (reference sequence). This CDR3 comprises 14 residues. V dropped 3 bases and J dropped 0 bases, with 12 bases sitting between them. CDR3 bases: TGTGCCTGGAGGGGAAAAGGGGTCTCCTACGAGCAGTACTTC. Encoded protein: CAWRGKGVSYEQYF.

The CDR3 reads CASSLDRAYNEQFF. CDR3 nucleotide sequence: TGTGCCAGCAGTTTAGATCGGGCCTACAATGAGCAGTTCTTC. V and J are TRBV28 and TRBJ2-1; the D is unclear. V dropped 2 bases and J dropped 2 bases, with 7 bases sitting between them. The CDR3 spans 14 residues. Germline values: CDR1 MDHEN, CDR2 SYDVKM.

This chain joins TRBV5-1 and TRBJ2-5, with 7 bases matching TRBD2. V dropped 4 bases and J dropped 2; count of bases not matched to a gene: 11. From germline, CDR1 is SGHRS and CDR2 YFSETQ. The CDR3 is made up of 16 amino acids. CDR3 region: CASSPSHSSGQETQYF. CDR3 nucleotides: TGCGCCAGCAGCCCCAGCCACTCTAGCGGACAAGAGACCCAGTACTTC.

The chain carries TRBV11-2 and TRBJ1-1; D not resolved. The CDR3 has 14 amino acids. CDR1 is SGHAT, CDR2 FQNNGV, per germline. With 3 bases removed from V and 6 bases from J, the gap between germline ends came to 14 bases. This CDR3 is CASSFKTADPEAFF. The CDR3 bases are TGTGCCAGCAGCTTTAAAACAGCCGACCCTGAAGCTTTCTTT.

The chain couples TRBV25-1 to TRBJ2-7; D possibly corresponds to TRBD2 (5 bases). Looked up from germline, CDR1 is MGHDK and CDR2 is SYGVNS. The CDR3 loop spans 13 amino acids. V was pared by 6 bases and J by 7 bases, with 16 bases between. In DNA, the CDR3 is TGTGCCAGCAGGGACTCTCTTGTATTGGAGCAGTACTTC. Amino acid sequence: CASRDSLVLEQYF.

This chain connects TRBV6-6 to TRBJ2-7, with TRBD1 as a possible D gene (8 bases). Trimming shortened V by 6 bases and J by 4 bases, and 19 bases separated the two germline ends. Germline V gene data show CDR1 as MNHNY and CDR2 as SVGAGI (reference sequence). The CDR3 has 15 amino acids. CDR3 loop: CASRDRAQRDYEQYF. Here the CDR3 DNA reads TGTGCCAGCAGGGACAGGGCCCAGCGGGATTACGAGCAGTACTTC.

V gene TRBV7-9 combines with J gene TRBJ2-7; possibly TRBD1 for D (6 bases). V was shortened by 5 bases and J by 2 bases, with 22 bases between the two germline ends. Germline V CDR1 and CDR2: SEHNR, FQNEAQ (reference sequence). This CDR3 region has 17 residues. The CDR3 DNA reads TGTGCCAGCAGCCCTTCTCCAGGGGTCGCTCATCCCTACGAGCAGTACTTC. It yields the protein CASSPSPGVAHPYEQYF.

The V and J genes are TRBV2 and TRBJ1-2; TRBD1 matches 8 bases. After removal of 6 bases from V and 4 bases from J, the junction contained 7 bases not matched to a gene. The CDR3 spans 14 residues. Germline V gene data show CDR1 as SNHLY and CDR2 as FYNNEI. The CDR3: CASRPGQEFYGYTF. CDR3 DNA sequence: TGTGCCAGCAGGCCGGGACAGGAGTTCTATGGCTACACCTTC. The full variable domain, with the rest looked up from reference TRBV2 and TRBJ1-2, is EPEVTQTPSHQVTQMGQEVILRCVPISNHLYFYWYRQILGQKVEFLVSFYNNEISEKSEIFDDQFSVERPDGSNFTLKIRSTKLEDSAMYFCASRPGQEFYGYTFGSGTRLTVV.

The J gene is TRBJ2-5, the V gene TRBV5-5, with TRBD2 matching over 11 bases. V shed 3 bases, J shed 2 bases, and the junction held 6 bases outside the gene matches. Germline CDR1 and CDR2: SGHKS and YYEKEE (reference sequence). CDR3 length: 16 amino acids. CDR3: CASSYLAGGQQETQYF. The CDR3 region has the DNA TGTGCCAGCAGCTACTTAGCGGGGGGGCAACAAGAGACCCAGTACTTC. The full variable domain, completed using reference TRBV5-5 and TRBJ2-5, is DAGVTQSPTHLIKTRGQQVTLRCSPISGHKSVSWYQQVLGQGPQFIFQYYEKEERGRGNFPDRFSARQFPNYSSELNVNALLLGDSALYLCASSYLAGGQQETQYFGPGTRLLVL.

The chain couples TRBV12-5 to TRBJ2-1, with D perhaps TRBD2 (7 bases). Germline-derived CDR1 and CDR2 are LGHNT and FRNRAP. This CDR3 is built from 12 residues. V lost 7 bases and J lost 10, with 14 bases in between. CDR3 coding DNA: TGTGCTAGTGCCTCCGGGGGGCCGGAGCAGTTCTTC. Translation gives CASASGGPEQFF. The complete variable domain, with remaining parts taken from reference TRBV12-5 and TRBJ2-1, reads DARVTQTPRHKVTEMGQEVTMRCQPILGHNTVFWYRQTMMQGLELLAYFRNRAPLDDSGMPKDRFSAEMPDATLATLKIQPSEPRDSAVYFCASASGGPEQFFGPGTRLTVL.

Its frequency marks this clone as medium-sized. This chain joins TRBV5-1 and TRBJ1-2; tentatively, D is TRBD1 (6 bases). The CDR3 is 13 residues long. The germline gives CDR1 SGHRS, CDR2 YFSETQ. V lost 3 bases to trimming and J lost 4 bases, with 10 bases between them. This CDR3 reads CASSWDKTYGYTF. The CDR3 bases are TGCGCCAGCAGCTGGGACAAGACCTATGGCTACACCTTC.

The chain combines TRBV6-6 with TRBJ2-1, with 7 positions matching TRBD1. Germline V gene data show CDR1 as MNHNY and CDR2 as SVGAGI (reference sequence). Losses at the gene ends were 2 bases for V and 5 bases for J; bases not matched to a gene: 9. This CDR3 spans 16 amino acids. CDR3 nucleotides: TGTGCCAGCAGTTACCCAACAGGGGTAGGCCACAATGAGCAGTTCTTC. Residues: CASSYPTGVGHNEQFF.

The V call is TRBV15, the J call TRBJ1-5; 11 positions match TRBD1. Losses at the gene ends were 3 bases for V and 4 bases for J; bases not matched to a gene: 2. This CDR3 is built from 15 residues. Germline CDR1 LNHNV, CDR2 YYDKDF (reference sequence). CDR3: CATSRDRGRNQPQHF. The CDR3 DNA reads TGTGCCACCAGCAGGGACAGGGGGCGAAATCAGCCCCAGCATTTT.

V is TRBV7-3 and J is TRBJ2-1, with D possibly TRBD2 on 5 matching bases. The CDR3 has 15 residues. V was shortened by 1 base and J by 4 bases, with 11 bases between the two germline ends. The germline V gene has CDR1 SGHTA and CDR2 FQGTGA. The CDR3 is CASSLRVEGYNEQFF. The CDR3 DNA sequence: TGTGCCAGCAGCTTAAGGGTAGAGGGTTACAATGAGCAGTTCTTC.

The rearrangement links TRBV6-1 to TRBJ1-2, with D hard to call. The CDR3 spans 13 residues. Trimming stripped 5 bases from V and 2 bases from J, with 9 bases between. Per germline, CDR1 MNHNS and CDR2 SASEGT. The CDR3 coding sequence is TGTGCCAGCAGTCCGACTCAGAACTATGGCTACACCTTC. Amino acid sequence: CASSPTQNYGYTF.

The J gene is TRBJ2-1, the V gene TRBV29-1; 10 positions agree with TRBD1. V lost 6 bases to trimming and J lost 4 bases; unmatched junction nucleotides: 3. CDR1 is SQVTM and CDR2 is ANQGSEA in the germline V gene. The CDR3 loop spans 13 amino acids. This chain's CDR3 is CSVGTGVYNEQFF. The CDR3 nucleotides are TGCAGCGTCGGGACAGGGGTTTACAATGAGCAGTTCTTC.